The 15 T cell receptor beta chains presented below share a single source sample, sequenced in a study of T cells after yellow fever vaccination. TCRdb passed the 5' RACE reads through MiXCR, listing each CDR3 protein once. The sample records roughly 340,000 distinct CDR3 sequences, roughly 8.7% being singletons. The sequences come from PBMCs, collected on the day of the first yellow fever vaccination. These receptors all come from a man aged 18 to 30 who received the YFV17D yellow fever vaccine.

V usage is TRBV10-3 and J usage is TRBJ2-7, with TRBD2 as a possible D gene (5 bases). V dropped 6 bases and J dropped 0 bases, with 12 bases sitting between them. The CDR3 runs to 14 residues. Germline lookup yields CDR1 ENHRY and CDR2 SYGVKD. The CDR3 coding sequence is TGTGCCATCAGGGAAGACTACGACTCCTACGAGCAGTACTTC. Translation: CAIREDYDSYEQYF.

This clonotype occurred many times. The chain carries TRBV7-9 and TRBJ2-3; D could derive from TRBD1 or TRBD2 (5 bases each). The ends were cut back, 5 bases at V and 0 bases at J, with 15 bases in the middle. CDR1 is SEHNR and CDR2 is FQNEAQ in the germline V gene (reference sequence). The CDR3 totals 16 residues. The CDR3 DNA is TGTGCCAGCAGCCCCCGGACGGGGCCAAGCACAGATACGCAGTATTTT. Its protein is CASSPRTGPSTDTQYF.

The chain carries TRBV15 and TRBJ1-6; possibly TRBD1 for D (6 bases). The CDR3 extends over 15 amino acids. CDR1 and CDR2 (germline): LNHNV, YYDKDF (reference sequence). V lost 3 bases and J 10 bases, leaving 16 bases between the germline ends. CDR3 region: CATSSRPRGGSPLHF. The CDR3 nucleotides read TGTGCCACCAGCAGCCGACCCAGGGGCGGCTCACCCCTCCACTTT.

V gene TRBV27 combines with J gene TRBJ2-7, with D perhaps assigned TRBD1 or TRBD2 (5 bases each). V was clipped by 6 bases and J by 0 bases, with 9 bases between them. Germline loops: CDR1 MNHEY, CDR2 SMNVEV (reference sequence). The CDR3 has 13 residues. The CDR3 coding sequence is TGTGCCAGCAGCTGGGGGACCTCCTACGAGCAGTACTTC. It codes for CASSWGTSYEQYF.

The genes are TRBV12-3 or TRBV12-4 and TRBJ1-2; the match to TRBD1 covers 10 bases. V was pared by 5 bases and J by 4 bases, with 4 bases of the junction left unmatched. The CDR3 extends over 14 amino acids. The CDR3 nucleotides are TGTGCCAGCAGTCACGGACAGGGGGGCTATGGCTACACCTTC. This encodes CASSHGQGGYGYTF.

CDR3 sequence reads: CSASMRGGDRETQYF. The CDR3 bases are TGCAGTGCTAGCATGCGGGGGGGCGACCGAGAGACCCAGTACTTC. The rearrangement joins TRBV20-1 to TRBJ2-5; 9 bases are a match to TRBD2. Germline assignment: CDR1 DFQATT and CDR2 SNEGSKA (reference sequence). Losses at the gene ends were 3 bases for V and 4 bases for J; bases not matched to a gene: 9. CDR3 length: 15 residues.

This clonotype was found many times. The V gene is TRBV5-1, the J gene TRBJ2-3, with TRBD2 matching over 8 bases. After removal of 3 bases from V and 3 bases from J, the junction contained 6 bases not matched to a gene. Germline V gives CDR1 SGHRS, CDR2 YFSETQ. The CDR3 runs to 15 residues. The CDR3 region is CASSSGLGFTDTQYF. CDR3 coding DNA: TGCGCCAGCAGCTCGGGACTAGGATTTACAGATACGCAGTATTTT.

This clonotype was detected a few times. CDR3: CATQDGRGYNEQFF. In DNA form, the CDR3 reads TGTGCCACCCAGGACGGGAGGGGCTACAATGAGCAGTTCTTC. The chain has TRBV24-1 and TRBJ2-1, with 8 nucleotides matching TRBD2. The germline CDR1 and CDR2 sequences are KGHDR and SFDVKD. J was trimmed by 3 bases and V by 9 bases; bases with no gene match: 6. CDR3 size: 14 residues.

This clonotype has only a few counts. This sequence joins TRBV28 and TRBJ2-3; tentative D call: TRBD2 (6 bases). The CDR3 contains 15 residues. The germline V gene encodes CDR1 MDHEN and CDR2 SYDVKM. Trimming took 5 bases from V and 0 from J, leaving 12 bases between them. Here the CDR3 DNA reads TGTGCCAGCAGTGTTGCGGGATCTAGCACAGATACGCAGTATTTT. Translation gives CASSVAGSSTDTQYF.

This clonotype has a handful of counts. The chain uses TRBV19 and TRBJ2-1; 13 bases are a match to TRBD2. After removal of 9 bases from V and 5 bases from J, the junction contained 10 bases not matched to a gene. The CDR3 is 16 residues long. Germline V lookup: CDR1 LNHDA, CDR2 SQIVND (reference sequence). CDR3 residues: CASSPPGTSGDNEQFF. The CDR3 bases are TGTGCCAGCAGTCCGCCCGGGACTAGCGGGGACAATGAGCAGTTCTTC.

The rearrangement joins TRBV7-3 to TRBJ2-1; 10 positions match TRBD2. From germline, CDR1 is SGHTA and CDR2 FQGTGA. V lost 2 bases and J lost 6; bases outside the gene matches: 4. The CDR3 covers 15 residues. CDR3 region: CASSLVAGGVNEQFF. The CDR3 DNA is TGTGCCAGCAGCTTAGTAGCGGGGGGTGTCAATGAGCAGTTCTTC.

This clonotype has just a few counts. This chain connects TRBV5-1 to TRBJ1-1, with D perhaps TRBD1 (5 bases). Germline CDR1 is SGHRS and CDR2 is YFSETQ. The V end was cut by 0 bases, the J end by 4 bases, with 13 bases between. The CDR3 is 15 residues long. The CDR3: CASSLGAGMRTEAFF. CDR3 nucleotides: TGCGCCAGCAGCTTGGGGGCAGGGATGCGCACTGAAGCTTTCTTT.

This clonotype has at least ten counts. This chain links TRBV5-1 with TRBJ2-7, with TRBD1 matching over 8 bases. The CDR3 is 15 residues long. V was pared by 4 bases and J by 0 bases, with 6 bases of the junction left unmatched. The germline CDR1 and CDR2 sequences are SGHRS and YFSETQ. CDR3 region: CASSQAGGYSYEQYF. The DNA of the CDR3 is TGCGCCAGCAGCCAGGCAGGGGGCTACTCCTACGAGCAGTACTTC.

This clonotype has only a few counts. As DNA, the CDR3 is TGTGCCAGCAGCTTAGTTGTTAGCGGGGTCTACAATGAGCAGTTCTTC. Translation: CASSLVVSGVYNEQFF. The chain combines TRBV11-2 with TRBJ2-1; 8 bases agree with TRBD2. This CDR3 has 16 residues. The germline V gene encodes CDR1 SGHAT and CDR2 FQNNGV. Trimming took 1 base from V and 3 from J; bases not matched to a gene: 5.

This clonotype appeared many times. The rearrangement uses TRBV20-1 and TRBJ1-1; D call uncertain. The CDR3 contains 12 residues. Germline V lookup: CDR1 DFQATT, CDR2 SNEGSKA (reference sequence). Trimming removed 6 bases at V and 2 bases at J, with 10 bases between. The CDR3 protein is CSADGVNTEAFF. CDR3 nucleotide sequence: TGCAGTGCCGATGGAGTAAACACTGAAGCTTTCTTT.